This T cell receptor beta chain stems from a study of shared clonotypes between healthy human individuals. Profiled with immunoSEQ multiplex PCR; TCRdb holds only in-frame clones, not every one. The sample lists 550,000 to 600,000 clones, around 77% seen once, with more than 10% in the top ten. The CDR3 runs 12 residues. CDR1 and CDR2 from the germline V gene are MDHEN and SYDVKM. The germline V and J ends were trimmed by 4 bases and 10 bases, with 10 bases remaining between them. V gene TRBV28 combines with J gene TRBJ1-4; the D gene is possibly TRBD1 (5 bases). The material sequenced was PBMCs. The origin of this receptor is a woman aged 40 to 55 in good health. Some clones in this sample may be carry-over from other donors' samples. This chain's CDR3 is CASSSGGGKLFF. Here the CDR3 DNA reads TGTGCCAGCAGTTCGGGGGGGGGAAAACTGTTTTTT.